This TCR beta chain is drawn from a study of CD4 T cells in relation to SARS-CoV-2 and coronaviruses. Overall study: Shared crossreactive spike epitopes were mapped to their HLA restriction.

The germline CDR1 and CDR2 sequences are MNHEY and SMNVEV (reference sequence). Trimming took off 4 bases at V and 6 bases at J, with 0 bases between the two ends. The CDR3 has 9 amino acids. Generated by immunoSEQ multiplex PCR, the TCRdb table keeps only in-frame clones and is missing some. The sample contains about 23,000 clones, 76% of which appear only once. Remarks on this clone: The antigen is not known.

The unexposed donors gave CD4+ T cells in about 2010-2019, prior to COVID-19. After roughly ten days of culture, CD4+ T cells were isolated. As cell numbers allowed, unexposed-donor CD4+ T cells faced SARS-CoV-2 S/N and four cold-coronavirus spikes. The chain joins TRBV27 to TRBJ1-2; D remains ambiguous. The material sequenced was CD4+ T cells from PBMCs, cultured in vitro. This receptor was identified in a human donor in good health. For the CDR3, the DNA is TGTGCCAGCAGTTATGGCTACACCTTC. Protein sequence: CASSYGYTF.